A selection of T cell receptor beta chains follows, all from one sample in a study of immune reconstitution after stem cell transplant in scleroderma. TCRdb analysed the RT-PCR reads with MiXCR anew, one entry per CDR3 protein. The sample shows under 5,000 distinct CDR3 sequences, 8.5% of them seen only once. The material was obtained before or after autologous hematopoietic stem cell transplantation (not recorded which). These receptors were obtained from a male donor with systemic sclerosis. CDR3s include the opening cysteine and the closing phenylalanine or tryptophan. A D gene is named only where the DNA matches it firmly. The size of a clone is reported for some rows only, either as once, few or many, or as a class for expanded clones.

TRBV7-6	medium-sized	TRBJ2-3	.	TGTGCCAGCAGCTCCGCCGGGGTCCGCGGGGATACGCAGTATTTT	CASSSAGVRGDTQYF
TRBV29-1	few	TRBJ1-2	.	TGCAGCGTTGAAACGGGGCAGGGGTATGGCTACACCTTC	CSVETGQGYGYTF
TRBV5-1	.	TRBJ2-7	.	TGCGCCAGCAGCAACCGGGACAACTCCTACGAGCAGTACTTC	CASSNRDNSYEQYF
TRBV12-3/TRBV12-4	.	TRBJ2-1	.	TGTGCCAGCAGCATCCCGCAGGGAAACAATGAGCAGTTCTTC	CASSIPQGNNEQFF
TRBV12-5	few	TRBJ1-1	.	TGTGCTAGTGCCCTACACTTGAACACTGAAGCTTTCTTT	CASALHLNTEAFF
TRBV5-1	.	TRBJ2-3	.	TGCGCCAGCAGCTTGATGCAGCCCGACACAGATACGCAGTATTTT	CASSLMQPDTDTQYF
TRBV5-1	.	TRBJ1-5	.	TGCGCCAGCAGCTTGGAGCCTTATAGCAATCAGCCCCAGCATTTT	CASSLEPYSNQPQHF
TRBV27	few	TRBJ2-7	.	TGTGCCAGCAGTTTATTCAGGGGGGCCGAGCAGTACTTC	CASSLFRGAEQYF
TRBV10-3	.	TRBJ2-3	.	TGTGCCATCAGGGACCTCGGCACAGATACGCAGTATTTT	CAIRDLGTDTQYF
TRBV5-1	.	TRBJ2-1	.	TGCGCCAGCGGCTTGGCCGAGGAGTCCTACAATGAGCAGTTCTTC	CASGLAEESYNEQFF
TRBV5-1	few	TRBJ1-1	.	TGCGCCAGCAGCTCAGAACAGGGTTGGGGCACTGAAGCTTTCTTT	CASSSEQGWGTEAFF
TRBV5-1	medium-sized	TRBJ1-3	.	TGCGCCAGCAGCTTGGGCAGCGGAAACACCATATATTTT	CASSLGSGNTIYF
TRBV7-6	few	TRBJ1-1	TRBD1	TGTGCCAGCAGCCCTGGACAGGGGTGGAGCACTGAAGCTTTCTTT	CASSPGQGWSTEAFF
TRBV11-2	few	TRBJ1-6	.	TGTGCCAGCAGCTTAGATCTCCCTACAGGGTTAAATTCACCCCTCCACTTT	CASSLDLPTGLNSPLHF
TRBV5-6	few	TRBJ2-1	.	TGTGCCAGCAGCTTGACAGGCGCCTACAATGAGCAGTTCTTC	CASSLTGAYNEQFF
TRBV29-1	few	TRBJ2-3	.	TGCAGCGTTGAAGAGCGCCGCACAGATACGCAGTATTTT	CSVEERRTDTQYF
TRBV5-1	medium-sized	TRBJ2-3	TRBD2	TGCGCCAGCAGCCCACTAGCGGGGGCAGATACGCAGTATTTT	CASSPLAGADTQYF